A selection of T cell receptor beta chains follows, all from one sample in a study of T cells in Graves' hyperthyroidism and ophthalmopathy. TCRdb re-analysed the multiplex PCR reads in MiXCR, keeping a single row per CDR3 protein. This sample has more than 40,000 distinct CDR3 sequences, with 45% to 50% found just once. Sequencing was carried out using peripheral blood or thyroid tissue (not recorded which). These receptors originate from a woman in her forties or fifties with Graves' hyperthyroidism. CDR3s include the opening cysteine and the closing phenylalanine or tryptophan. D genes are given only for firm matches. Clone sizes are given selectively: once, few, many, or a class where the clone is expanded.

15,medium-sized,TRBV15,-,TRBJ1-4,TGTGCCACCAGCAGAGATGGGGTAAATCGGGAAAAACTGTTTTTT,CATSRDGVNREKLFF
14,many,TRBV20-1,-,TRBJ2-7,TGCAGTGCTACCCCGGACGGGAATCCTAACGAGCAGTACTTC,CSATPDGNPNEQYF
14,few,TRBV7-6,TRBD2,TRBJ2-7,TGTGCCAGGAGCGGGAGGATCACCTCCTACGAGCAGTACTTC,CARSGRITSYEQYF
14,-,TRBV29-1,-,TRBJ1-5,TGCAGCGTCGGACAGACCGGCGGGGGTCAGCCCCAGCATTTT,CSVGQTGGGQPQHF
11,-,TRBV25-1,-,TRBJ2-7,TGTGCCAGCACCCAAGCCTACGAGCAGTACTTC,CASTQAYEQYF
13,medium-sized,TRBV11-2,TRBD1,TRBJ1-1,TGTGCCAGCAGCCCCTCAGGGGGGACTGAAGCTTTCTTT,CASSPSGGTEAFF
14,-,TRBV29-1,TRBD2,TRBJ2-5,TGCAGCGCATCCGGGACTAGCGACTCCCGGACCCAGTACTTC,CSASGTSDSRTQYF
12,-,TRBV24-1,-,TRBJ1-4,TGTGCCACCAGTGATTTGTCCGAAAAACTGTTTTTT,CATSDLSEKLFF
17,-,TRBV10-3,TRBD2,TRBJ2-5,TGTGCCATCAGGGCCGGACTAGCGGGAGGGCCGGAAGAGACCCAGTACTTC,CAIRAGLAGGPEETQYF
13,many,TRBV20-1,-,TRBJ1-1,TGCAGTGCTGCGGACAGCCTGAACACTGAAGCTTTCTTT,CSAADSLNTEAFF
12,-,TRBV20-1,TRBD1,TRBJ1-2,TGCAGTGTGGGACAGCTTAACTATGGTTACACCTTC,CSVGQLNYGYTF
12,-,TRBV20-1,-,TRBJ2-2,TGCAGTGCTAATCGACAGACCGGGGAGCTGTTTTTT,CSANRQTGELFF
16,many,TRBV6-5,-,TRBJ1-6,TGTGCCAGCAGTCCGGACACCTATACGTATAATTCACCCCTCCACTTT,CASSPDTYTYNSPLHF
13,-,TRBV10-2,TRBD1,TRBJ2-7,TGCACCAGCGGACAGGGCAAGACCTACGAGCAGTACTTC,CTSGQGKTYEQYF
16,many,TRBV4-1,-,TRBJ2-6,TGCGCCAGCAGCCCCCGGGGTGTCTCTGGGGCCAACGTCCTGACTTTC,CASSPRGVSGANVLTF
17,-,TRBV5-4,TRBD2,TRBJ2-5,TGTGCCAGCAGCTTGGGGGGGACTAGCGGGCCGCAAGAGACCCAGTACTTC,CASSLGGTSGPQETQYF
13,-,TRBV10-3,TRBD1,TRBJ2-7,TGTGCCATCAATCCGGACAGGGGGCTCGAGCAGTACTTC,CAINPDRGLEQYF
14,-,TRBV6-1,-,TRBJ1-1,TGTGCCAGCAGTGTAGGGGACGGCAGACCTGAAGCTTTCTTT,CASSVGDGRPEAFF
12,many,TRBV20-1,TRBD1,TRBJ2-3,TGCAGTGCTCCCGGGACAGGTTATACGCAGTATTTT,CSAPGTGYTQYF
17,many,TRBV15,-,TRBJ1-6,TGTGCCACCAGCAAAACCTCAGACAGTATCTATAATTCACCCCTCCACTTT,CATSKTSDSIYNSPLHF
14,-,TRBV5-5,-,TRBJ1-2,-,CASSLYPGHYGCTF
15,many,TRBV10-3,-,TRBJ1-1,TGTGCCATCAGTGGCCGATCCGGGGAGAACACTGAAGCTTTCTTT,CAISGRSGENTEAFF
14,-,TRBV20-1,-,TRBJ2-7,TGCAGTGCTAGATTTGGGGGAGTGAGGTACGAGCAGTACTTC,CSARFGGVRYEQYF
14,many,TRBV6-5,TRBD2,TRBJ2-7,TGTGCCAGCAGAATCGGACTAGCGGCCTACGAGCAGTACTTC,CASRIGLAAYEQYF
18,once,TRBV19,TRBD2,TRBJ2-1,TGTGCCAGTAGTATGGTCGGGGGACTAGCTAGTATCCCTGGAGAGCAGTTCTTC,CASSMVGGLASIPGEQFF
13,-,TRBV10-3,-,TRBJ1-1,TGTGCCATCAGTGGGCAGGGGAGCACTGAAGCTTTCTTT,CAISGQGSTEAFF
15,many,TRBV7-3,-,TRBJ2-7,TGTGCCAGCAGCTTAATGGGCAGGGGGGGCTACGAGCAGTACTTC,CASSLMGRGGYEQYF
12,-,TRBV29-1,TRBD1,TRBJ1-1,TGCAGCGTCCTTGGACAGGGCACTGAAGCTTTCTTT,CSVLGQGTEAFF
15,-,TRBV10-3,-,TRBJ2-1,TGTGCCATCAGACCGGGCTCGGGTCGAGGGAATGAGCAGTTCTTC,CAIRPGSGRGNEQFF
15,-,TRBV6-5,-,TRBJ1-5,TGTGCCAGCAGTTTAACTCAGGGGACCGATCAGCCCCAGCATTTT,CASSLTQGTDQPQHF
15,-,TRBV7-3,-,TRBJ2-7,TGTGCCAGCAGCCTATACCCGGGACTGAAGAGGGAGCAGCACTTC,CASSLYPGLKREQHF
17,many,TRBV6-1,TRBD1,TRBJ1-5,TGTGCCAGCAGTACGGGACAGGGCAAATCGAGCAATCAGCCCCATCATTTT,CASSTGQGKSSNQPHHF
16,-,TRBV7-2,TRBD2,TRBJ2-2,TGTGCCAGCAGAACTGCATTGGGACTAATGGTCGGGGAGCTGTTTTTT,CASRTALGLMVGELFF
14,once,TRBV7-9,TRBD1,TRBJ1-2,TGTGCCAGCAGTACCGGGACAGCATTCTATGGCTACACCTTC,CASSTGTAFYGYTF
13,once,TRBV20-1,TRBD1,TRBJ2-7,TGCAGTGCTAGAGGGGACAGGAACTACGAGCAGTACTTC,CSARGDRNYEQYF
14,medium-sized,TRBV10-3,TRBD1,TRBJ1-2,TGTGCCATCAGTGAACCAGGGGGTAGCTATGGCTACACCTTC,CAISEPGGSYGYTF
12,-,TRBV6-1,-,TRBJ2-2,TGTGCCAGCAACCAGGGGTCCGGGGAGCTGTTTTTC,CASNQGSGELFF
11,-,TRBV7-3,-,TRBJ2-2,TGTGCCAGCGCCCGGGCCGGGGAGCTGTTTTTT,CASARAGELFF
13,once,TRBV20-1,-,TRBJ2-2,TGCAGTGCTAGAGACCGGGAGACCACCGGGGAGCTGTTT,CSARDRETTGELF
12,-,TRBV7-9,TRBD1,TRBJ2-2,TGTGCTAGGCCCAGGGGGCACGGGGAGCTGTTTTTT,CARPRGHGELFF
12,-,TRBV20-1,TRBD2,TRBJ2-5,TGCAGTGCTCTAGCGGGAGTGGAGACCCAGTACTTC,CSALAGVETQYF
13,many,TRBV20-1,TRBD1,TRBJ1-5,TGCAGTGCAATGGGACAGTTTGATCAGCCCCAGCATTTT,CSAMGQFDQPQHF
13,few,TRBV28,-,TRBJ1-4,TGTGCCAGCAGTACCCTCCCCGGGGAAAAACTGTTTTTT,CASSTLPGEKLFF
14,-,TRBV7-3,TRBD1,TRBJ2-7,TGTGCCAGCAGCCCCCAGGGGGTGGGCTACGAGCAGTACTTC,CASSPQGVGYEQYF
20,-,TRBV7-9,TRBD2,TRBJ2-5,TGTGCCAGCAGCAAACGATGGGGACTAGCGGGAGGAGCGAGGTGGGAGACCCAGTACTTC,CASSKRWGLAGGARWETQYF
12,many,TRBV19,-,TRBJ2-3,TGTGCCAGTAGGCAATCAGGGGATACGCAGTATTTT,CASRQSGDTQYF
12,few,TRBV30,-,TRBJ2-2,TGTGCCTCCCCGGGACCGGCCGGGGAGCTGTTTTTT,CASPGPAGELFF
15,-,TRBV7-2,-,TRBJ1-2,TGTGCCAGCAGCTTAGAGTTAGGGCGGACCTATGGCTACACCTTC,CASSLELGRTYGYTF
16,-,TRBV5-6,-,TRBJ2-7,TGTGCCAGCAGTCCGGGTACCGGGACTGAGTCCTACGAGCAGTACTTC,CASSPGTGTESYEQYF
13,-,TRBV11-2,-,TRBJ1-1,TGTGCCTGGAGTAACGGTAAGAGCTATGAAGCTTTCTTT,CAWSNGKSYEAFF
17,many,TRBV20-1,TRBD2,TRBJ2-3,TGCAGTGCTTTCGGGACTAGCGGGAGGGCCGGATCAGATACGCAGTATTTT,CSAFGTSGRAGSDTQYF
14,-,TRBV7-3,TRBD1,TRBJ2-2,TGTGCCAGCAGCTTGGACAGGCCCACCGGGGAGCTGCTCTTT,CASSLDRPTGELLF
13,many,TRBV28,-,TRBJ2-7,TGTGCCAGCAGCCCCCTCAGAGGTAACGAGCAGTACTTC,CASSPLRGNEQYF
15,many,TRBV20-1,-,TRBJ2-3,TGCAGTGCCAGCGACTTGAGCGGAAGCACAGATACGCAGTATTTT,CSASDLSGSTDTQYF
13,-,TRBV11-2,-,TRBJ1-4,TGTGCCGGCAGCCCCGGGGAGAAACGAAAACTGTTTTTT,CAGSPGEKRKLFF
15,many,TRBV20-1,TRBD2,TRBJ2-3,TGCAGTGCTAGTATGGGCGGGAGTGCCCGGGATACGCAGTATTTT,CSASMGGSARDTQYF
13,-,TRBV12-3/TRBV12-4,TRBD1,TRBJ1-2,TGTGCCAGCAGTTTAGGTCAGGGGGCAACTAACACCTTC,CASSLGQGATNTF
10,-,TRBV29-1,-,TRBJ2-5,TGCAGCGTTGAAGGGGGGACCCAGTACTTC,CSVEGGTQYF
19,-,TRBV28,-,TRBJ1-5,TGTGCCAGCAGTAAAGCGAGGGTGACAGGAGTTCCTTCCAATCAGCCCCAGCATTTT,CASSKARVTGVPSNQPQHF